The 26 T cell receptor beta chains below all came from one sample that was sequenced in a study of blood T cell repertoires in COVID-19. This table comes from immunoSEQ multiplex PCR, and its TCRdb copy is limited to in-frame clones, with some not included. The sample holds about 280,000 clones, 80% to 85% seen once. Source material: PBMCs or T cells enriched from blood (not recorded which). These receptors were taken from a man between 35 and 55 years old who had been exposed to COVID-19.

The chain joins TRBV18 to TRBJ1-1; the match to TRBD1 covers 7 bases. J gave up 1 base and V 1 base, and 9 bases lay outside the gene matches. This CDR3 has 17 residues. The germline gives CDR1 KGHSH, CDR2 LQKENI. The CDR3 sequence is CASSPQAAGGTNTEAFF. CDR3 bases: TGTGCCAGCTCACCACAGGCGGCAGGGGGAACGAACACTGAAGCTTTCTTT.

In the case of this clone: No DNA is shown, since the ends of the CDR3 on it are uncertain; the CDR3 is the one TCRdb lists. The rearrangement uses TRBV29-1 and TRBJ2-3; TRBD2 is taken as the D call from the table, unchecked against the DNA. The CDR3 length equals 16 residues, ends included. CDR1 and CDR2 (germline): SQVTM, ANQGSEA. CDR3 region: CSAVLRTSGTTDTQYF.

This chain links TRBV3-1 (or the pseudogene TRBV3-2) with TRBJ1-1; D gene ambiguous. The CDR3 has 14 amino acids. The V and J ends lost 0 bases and 1 base respectively, with 6 bases between them. Germline CDR1 LGHDT, CDR2 YNNKEL (reference sequence). The CDR3: CASSQDGKNTEAFF. Written as DNA, the CDR3 is TGTGCCAGCAGCCAAGACGGGAAGAACACTGAAGCTTTCTTT.

The chain joins TRBV4-1 to TRBJ2-1, with 11 bases lining up with TRBD2. CDR1 and CDR2 from the germline V gene are MGHRA and YSYEKL. J was trimmed by 3 bases and V by 5 bases; bases with no gene match: 3. The CDR3 consists of 15 residues. The CDR3 DNA sequence: TGCGCCAGCAGCTGGGGACTAGCGGTCTACAATGAGCAGTTCTTC. Its translation: CASSWGLAVYNEQFF.

The rearrangement links TRBV19 to TRBJ2-2, with 15 bases identical to TRBD2. Per the germline V gene, CDR1 is LNHDA and CDR2 is SQIVND (reference sequence). Trimming took 8 bases from V and 4 from J; bases not matched to a gene: 11. The CDR3 length is 18 residues. CDR3 in DNA: TGTGCCAGTGGTCCTGGACTAGCGGGAGGGCCCTTCACCGGGGAGCTGTTTTTT. This gives the protein CASGPGLAGGPFTGELFF. Together with reference TRBV19 and TRBJ2-2, the CDR3 gives the full variable domain: DGGITQSPKYLFRKEGQNVTLSCEQNLNHDAMYWYRQDPGQGLRLIYYSQIVNDFQKGDIAEGYSVSREKKESFPLTVTSAQKNPTAFYLCASGPGLAGGPFTGELFFGEGSRLTVL.

J is TRBJ2-7 and V is TRBV24-1, with 11 positions matching TRBD2. Germline assignment: CDR1 KGHDR and CDR2 SFDVKD. The CDR3 length is 16 residues. J lost 2 bases, V lost 3 bases, and 5 bases had no gene match. CDR3 in amino acids: CATSDPGTSGTYEQYF. Here the CDR3 DNA reads TGTGCCACCAGTGATCCCGGGACTAGCGGAACCTACGAGCAGTACTTC.

V is TRBV27 and J is TRBJ2-7, with 9 bases fitting TRBD2. This CDR3 region has 15 residues. With 2 bases clipped from V and 3 bases from J, the junction kept 5 bases outside the gene matches. Germline loops: CDR1 MNHEY, CDR2 SMNVEV (reference sequence). The chain's CDR3 is CASSLAGGVYYEQYF. In nucleotides, the CDR3 is TGTGCCAGCAGTTTAGCGGGAGGGGTTTACTACGAGCAGTACTTC.

The CDR3 sequence is CASSSTDRGYGYTF. As DNA, the CDR3 is TGTGCCAGCAGCTCCACAGACAGGGGCTATGGCTACACCTTC. The chain has TRBV7-9 and TRBJ1-2; 8 nucleotides agree with TRBD1. Losses at the gene ends were 4 bases for V and 4 bases for J; bases not matched to a gene: 5. The CDR3 extends over 14 amino acids. CDR1 is SEHNR and CDR2 is FQNEAQ in the germline V gene (reference sequence). Together with reference TRBV7-9 and TRBJ1-2, the CDR3 gives the full variable domain: DTGVSQNPRHKITKRGQNVTFRCDPISEHNRLYWYRQTLGQGPEFLTYFQNEAQLEKSRLLSDRFSAERPKGSFSTLEIQRTEQGDSAMYLCASSSTDRGYGYTFGSGTRLTVV.

The genes are TRBV7-6 and TRBJ1-1; no clear D gene. The length of the CDR3 is 13 residues. V was shortened by 1 base and J by 1 base, with 4 bases between the two germline ends. Germline-derived CDR1 and CDR2 are SGHVS and FNYEAQ. The CDR3 DNA sequence: TGTGCCAGCAGCTTAGAACAGAACACTGAAGCTTTCTTT. Translation: CASSLEQNTEAFF.

The V gene is TRBV18, the J gene TRBJ1-2; TRBD1 aligns across 8 bases. Germline values: CDR1 KGHSH, CDR2 LQKENI. CDR3 length: 14 residues. The J segment lost 5 bases and the V segment lost 5 bases, leaving 7 bases of the junction unmatched. The CDR3 loop reads CASSAGQETYGYTF. Here the CDR3 DNA reads TGTGCCAGCTCAGCGGGACAGGAGACTTATGGCTACACCTTC. Using reference TRBV18 and TRBJ1-2 for the parts outside the CDR3, the full variable domain is NAGVMQNPRHLVRRRGQEARLRCSPMKGHSHVYWYRQLPEEGLKFMVYLQKENIIDESGMPKERFSAEFPKEGPSILRIQQVVRGDSAAYFCASSAGQETYGYTFGSGTRLTVV.

The CDR3 region is CASSLTGAPRDTGELFF. CDR3 sequence (DNA): TGTGCCAGTAGCCTCACAGGGGCCCCGCGCGACACCGGGGAGCTGTTTTTT. This chain links TRBV19 with TRBJ2-2, with 7 nucleotides matching TRBD1. CDR1 and CDR2 (germline): LNHDA, SQIVND (reference sequence). This CDR3 region has 17 residues. Losses at the gene ends were 6 bases for V and 3 bases for J; bases not matched to a gene: 13.

The CDR3 nucleotides read TGTGCTAGTGACTCGGAGGCCGGGACTGAAGCTTTCTTT. Amino acids: CASDSEAGTEAFF. This chain uses TRBV12-5 with TRBJ1-1; D remains unclear. This CDR3 spans 13 amino acids. V shed 7 bases and J shed 5 bases, with 14 bases lying between them. Germline-derived CDR1 and CDR2 are LGHNT and FRNRAP. The variable domain in full, completed from reference TRBV12-5 and TRBJ1-1, reads DARVTQTPRHKVTEMGQEVTMRCQPILGHNTVFWYRQTMMQGLELLAYFRNRAPLDDSGMPKDRFSAEMPDATLATLKIQPSEPRDSAVYFCASDSEAGTEAFFGQGTRLTVV.

This sequence joins TRBV10-3 and TRBJ2-7; perhaps TRBD2 as D (5 bases). The CDR3 is 14 residues long. Trimming took off 10 bases at V and 3 bases at J, with 19 bases between the two ends. Germline V gene lookup returns CDR1 ENHRY and CDR2 SYGVKD. This CDR3 is CATIDYPMFYEQYF. The CDR3 DNA reads as TGTGCCACCATCGACTACCCGATGTTCTACGAGCAGTACTTC.

The V and J genes are TRBV10-2 and TRBJ1-5; 8 positions match TRBD1. CDR1 is WSHSY and CDR2 is SAAADI in the germline V gene. CDR3 length: 14 residues. The trim removed 3 bases at V and 7 bases at J, leaving 5 bases unmatched. CDR3 amino acids: CASSETGGGQPQHF. In DNA, the CDR3 is TGCGCCAGCAGTGAAACAGGGGGAGGGCAGCCCCAGCATTTT.

The chain uses TRBV29-1 and TRBJ2-7; D is unresolved. Germline V gene data show CDR1 as SQVTM and CDR2 as ANQGSEA. Trimming took 3 bases from V and 3 from J, leaving 15 bases between them. CDR3 length: 14 amino acids. CDR3 DNA: TGCAGCGTTGAGTCGGCAGGCAAACACTACGAGCAGTACTTC. This sequence encodes CSVESAGKHYEQYF.

The chain joins TRBV18 to TRBJ2-3, with 7 positions matching TRBD2. Germline V gives CDR1 KGHSH, CDR2 LQKENI. This CDR3 is built from 15 residues. V gave up 3 bases and J gave up 4 bases; unmatched junction bases: 7. CDR3 nucleotide sequence: TGTGCCAGCTCACCGGCAGCGGGAATGGCAGATACGCAGTATTTT. Encoded protein: CASSPAAGMADTQYF.

The chain carries TRBV20-1 and TRBJ2-1; D not certain. Trimming removed 3 bases from V and 11 bases from J, with 11 bases in between. The CDR3 spans 11 residues. The germline V gene has CDR1 DFQATT and CDR2 SNEGSKA (reference sequence). CDR3 loop: CSASSHTQQFF. In DNA, the CDR3 is TGCAGTGCTAGTTCCCACACCCAGCAGTTCTTC.

This clone appeared many times. The gene calls are TRBV12-5 and TRBJ2-7, with D possibly being TRBD2 (5 bases). This CDR3 is 16 amino acids long. The V and J ends lost 1 base and 6 bases respectively, with 19 bases between them. Germline CDR1 reads LGHNT; CDR2 reads FRNRAP. The CDR3 DNA sequence: TGTGCTAGTGGTTTGGACCCCCCGAGGGTAAAGGGCGAGCAGTACTTC. Its translation is CASGLDPPRVKGEQYF.

The rearrangement joins TRBV9 to TRBJ2-7; 10 positions match TRBD2. V lost 2 bases and J lost 4; bases outside the gene matches: 9. Germline CDR1 and CDR2: SGDLS and YYNGEE. The CDR3 length is 16 residues. The CDR3 DNA follows: TGTGCCAGCAGCGTTGCCGGACTAGCGGTAATATACGAGCAGTACTTC. This codes for CASSVAGLAVIYEQYF.

The chain employs TRBV7-3 and TRBJ1-2; 8 positions agree with TRBD1. The CDR3 length is 13 residues. CDR1 and CDR2 (germline): SGHTA, FQGTGA. The J segment lost 3 bases and the V segment lost 5 bases, leaving 2 bases of the junction unmatched. CDR3 protein: CASSPDRDYGYTF. The DNA of the CDR3 is TGTGCCAGCAGCCCGGACAGGGACTATGGCTACACCTTC.

The chain links TRBV10-3 to TRBJ2-1; D is unclear. Germline V gene lookup returns CDR1 ENHRY and CDR2 SYGVKD. The CDR3 is made up of 12 amino acids. Trimming left V 6 bases short and J 7 bases short, with 10 bases between. CDR3 coding DNA: TGTGCCATCAGGAATACAGAGAATGAGCAGTTCTTC. Translation gives CAIRNTENEQFF.

This chain links TRBV19 with TRBJ2-2; 8 bases are a match to TRBD2. Trimming took 3 bases from V and 6 from J; bases not matched to a gene: 3. The CDR3 is 14 amino acids. Germline V gene sequence: CDR1 LNHDA, CDR2 SQIVND (reference sequence). The CDR3 DNA sequence: TGTGCCAGTAGTATCGGGGGGGAGGCCGGGGAGCTGTTTTTT. It yields the protein CASSIGGEAGELFF.

The chain joins TRBV12-3 or TRBV12-4 to TRBJ1-5; 7 positions match TRBD1. The V gene end was trimmed by 8 bases and the J gene end by 5 bases; junction bases not matched to a gene: 6. The CDR3 sequence is 13 residues long. CDR3 residues: CASGYTGDQPQHF. CDR3 nucleotides: TGTGCCAGCGGTTACACAGGGGATCAGCCCCAGCATTTT.

This clone showed up just a few times. The CDR3 spells CASATAGPSTGELFF. The CDR3 DNA sequence: TGTGCTAGTGCCACAGCGGGGCCGAGCACCGGGGAGCTGTTTTTT. V usage is TRBV12-5 and J usage is TRBJ2-2, with 7 bases lining up with TRBD2. Germline CDR1 LGHNT, CDR2 FRNRAP. V shed 7 bases and J 4 bases; nucleotides not matched to a gene: 9. The CDR3 is 15 amino acids.

As DNA, the CDR3 is TGTGCCATCAGTGAGTCGGAGGTGAAACACGAAGCTTTCTTT. This translates into CAISESEVKHEAFF. The J gene is TRBJ1-1, the V gene TRBV10-3; D unclear. Trimming took off 0 bases at V and 8 bases at J, with 13 bases between the two ends. Germline CDR1 and CDR2: ENHRY and SYGVKD. The CDR3 length is 14 residues.

V and J are TRBV5-1 and TRBJ1-4; 8 bases are shared with TRBD1. The CDR3 is made up of 14 amino acids. V gave up 2 bases and J gave up 5 bases; unmatched junction bases: 2. Germline CDR1 reads SGHRS; CDR2 reads YFSETQ. The CDR3 DNA sequence: TGCGCCAGCAGCTTCACAGGGGGAAATGAAAAACTGTTTTTT. It yields the protein CASSFTGGNEKLFF.